Listed below are T cell receptor beta chains from one sample, sequenced in a study of control samples from healthy donors and cancer patients. Repertoires were generated with immunoSEQ multiplex PCR, while TCRdb's copy carries only in-frame clones and drops some. This table has approximately 110,000 clones, roughly 90% appearing once. The sequenced sample consisted of blood. All receptors come from a woman aged 45-60 years in good health. CDR3s include the opening cysteine and the closing phenylalanine or tryptophan. The order of the fields is J gene, clone size, V gene, D gene, CDR3 protein, CDR3 DNA. D genes are given only for firm matches. Rows may omit the clone size; those that give it use once, few, many or a size class.

TRBJ1-2,-,TRBV6-5,-,CASRSGTVVIGYTF,TGTGCCAGCAGGAGCGGGACGGTAGTAATTGGCTACACCTTC
TRBJ2-2,-,TRBV20-1,-,CGIYGTGELFF,TGCGGCATCTACGGCACCGGGGAGCTGTTTTTT
TRBJ2-1,-,TRBV9,TRBD2,CASSGTAGVRFYNEQFF,TGTGCCAGCAGCGGCACCGCGGGGGTGCGTTTTTACAATGAGCAGTTCTTC
TRBJ2-6,-,TRBV5-6,TRBD1,CASSLPGQGVSGANVLTF,TGTGCCAGCAGCTTACCGGGACAGGGGGTCTCTGGGGCCAACGTCCTGACTTTC
TRBJ1-1,-,TRBV18,-,CASSSGLLNTEAFF,TGTGCCAGCTCATCGGGCCTATTGAACACTGAAGCTTTCTTT
TRBJ1-6,-,TRBV6-4,TRBD1,CASSVEQGTRSPLHF,TGTGCCAGCAGTGTGGAACAGGGGACTCGCTCACCCCTCCACTTT
TRBJ1-1,-,TRBV10-3,-,CAISESQDLNTEAFF,TGTGCCATCAGTGAAAGTCAGGACTTGAACACTGAAGCTTTCTTT
TRBJ1-1,-,TRBV7-9,-,CASSLLGAEAFF,TGTGCCAGCAGCTTATTGGGAGCTGAAGCTTTCTTT
TRBJ2-1,-,TRBV4-1,TRBD1,CASSQGDRVTYNEQFF,TGCGCCAGCAGCCAAGGGGACAGGGTCACATACAATGAGCAGTTCTTC
TRBJ2-3,-,TRBV21-1,-,CASSVRTSGSCPQYF,TGTGCCAGCAGCGTTCGGACTAGCGGGAGTTGTCCGCAGTATTTT
TRBJ2-3,once,TRBV5-1,TRBD2,CASSVAGGTTDTQYF,TGCGCCAGCAGCGTGGCGGGGGGGACCACAGATACGCAGTATTTT
TRBJ2-3,-,TRBV2,-,CASRREQGGTDTQYF,TGTGCCAGCAGGAGGGAACAGGGAGGAACAGATACGCAGTATTTT
TRBJ1-1,-,TRBV5-1,-,CASSLPTGLNTEAFF,TGCGCCAGCAGCCTCCCGACAGGTCTGAACACTGAAGCTTTCTTT
TRBJ2-5,-,TRBV25-1,TRBD1,CASSTGDQETQYF,TGTGCCAGCTCCACAGGGGACCAAGAGACCCAGTACTTC
TRBJ1-1,-,TRBV19,-,CASRSGTKGSEAFF,TGTGCCAGTAGATCCGGGACAAAAGGATCTGAAGCTTTCTTT
TRBJ1-6,-,TRBV30,-,CAWSRDTRNSPLHF,TGTGCCTGGAGCCGGGACACGAGGAATTCACCCCTCCACTTT
TRBJ1-5,-,TRBV10-3,-,CAISEGDFTPQHF,TGTGCCATCAGTGAAGGGGATTTTACGCCCCAGCATTTT
TRBJ1-1,-,TRBV7-9,-,CASSSTTANTEAFF,TGTGCCAGCAGCTCCACTACTGCAAACACTGAAGCTTTCTTT
TRBJ2-3,-,TRBV5-4,TRBD2,CASSPAGVAGSDTQYF,TGTGCCAGCAGCCCAGCCGGGGTAGCGGGGTCGGATACGCAGTATTTT
TRBJ1-5,once,TRBV18,TRBD1,CASSLGTGDQPQHF,TGTGCCAGCTCACTGGGGACAGGGGATCAGCCCCAGCATTTT
TRBJ2-5,-,TRBV5-6,TRBD1,CASSLGQGVGETQYF,TGTGCCAGCAGCTTGGGACAGGGGGTCGGGGAGACCCAGTACTTC
TRBJ2-2,few,TRBV16,-,CASSQFDRPGELFF,TGTGCCAGCAGCCAATTTGACAGGCCCGGGGAGCTGTTTTTT
TRBJ2-1,-,TRBV7-8,-,CVSRWGGEQFF,TGTGTCAGCAGATGGGGCGGAGAGCAGTTCTTC
TRBJ1-2,-,TRBV28,TRBD1,CASSLPGGANYGYTF,TGTGCCAGCAGTTTACCAGGGGGTGCGAACTATGGCTACACCTTC
TRBJ2-3,-,TRBV4-3,TRBD2,CASSLEREGTDTQYF,TGCGCCAGCAGCCTTGAGCGGGAGGGCACAGATACGCAGTATTTT
TRBJ2-5,-,TRBV5-4,-,CASSVPAGAIQETQYF,TGTGCCAGCAGCGTGCCTGCGGGGGCCATCCAAGAGACCCAGTACTTC
TRBJ1-5,-,TRBV16,TRBD1,CASSQLDRGQPQHF,TGTGCCAGCAGCCAACTTGACAGGGGTCAGCCCCAGCATTTT
TRBJ1-1,-,TRBV28,-,CASRGPEAFF,TGTGCCAGCCGGGGGCCTGAAGCTTTCTTT
TRBJ2-5,-,TRBV29-1,-,CSVTRVGETQYF,TGCAGCGTCACCAGGGTTGGGGAGACCCAGTACTTC
TRBJ1-2,-,TRBV12-5,-,CASGLALSRDDLTPDGYTF,TGTGCTAGTGGTTTGGCCTTAAGCCGGGACGACCTCACCCCGGATGGCTACACCTTC
TRBJ1-2,once,TRBV7-9,-,CASSLVSVYGYTF,TGTGCCAGCAGCTTAGTATCAGTTTATGGCTACACCTTC
TRBJ1-2,-,TRBV7-9,-,CASSLGSGDNTF,TGTGCCAGCAGCTTAGGATCCGGGGACAACACCTTC
TRBJ1-2,few,TRBV4-1,TRBD1,CASSHNAGTGNYGYTF,TGCGCCAGCAGCCACAATGCCGGGACAGGGAACTATGGCTACACCTTC
TRBJ1-1,few,TRBV7-9,TRBD1,CASSLVATGRTEAFF,TGTGCCAGCAGCTTAGTAGCGACAGGGCGCACTGAAGCTTTCTTT
TRBJ2-5,-,TRBV19,-,CASSISHLRGKETQYF,TGTGCCAGTAGTATTTCCCACCTGAGAGGAAAAGAGACCCAGTACTTC
TRBJ1-1,-,TRBV7-3,-,CASSQSGTGTEAFF,TGTGCCAGCAGTCAAAGCGGAACCGGCACTGAAGCTTTCTTT
TRBJ2-7,-,TRBV30,-,CAWTPQGTYEQYF,TGTGCCTGGACCCCACAGGGAACCTACGAGCAGTACTTC
TRBJ2-3,-,TRBV7-6,-,CASSHQLSLSTDTQYF,TGTGCCAGCAGCCACCAGTTGAGCCTCAGCACAGATACGCAGTATTTT
TRBJ1-5,once,TRBV27,-,CASSRTRSNQPQHF,TGTGCCAGCAGTCGGACAAGAAGCAATCAGCCCCAGCATTTT
TRBJ2-6,-,TRBV7-8,TRBD1,CASSFVQGAASGANVLTF,TGTGCCAGCAGCTTCGTCCAGGGGGCGGCCTCTGGGGCCAACGTCCTGACTTTC
TRBJ2-3,-,TRBV2,-,CASKIGHHTDTQYF,TGTGCCAGCAAAATTGGCCACCACACAGATACGCAGTATTTT
TRBJ2-3,-,TRBV6-2/TRBV6-3,-,CASSSPYGSRVDTQYF,TGTGCCAGCAGTTCCCCCTACGGGAGTAGAGTAGATACGCAGTATTTT
TRBJ2-3,-,TRBV11-2,-,CASSLGISISDTQYF,TGTGCCAGCAGCTTAGGGATCTCTATTTCAGATACGCAGTATTTT
TRBJ2-5,once,TRBV5-4,TRBD2,CASSLAGLAEETQYF,TGTGCCAGCAGCTTGGCCGGGCTAGCGGAAGAGACCCAGTACTTC
TRBJ2-1,-,TRBV6-5,-,CASHPVVPQYNEQFF,TGTGCCAGCCACCCGGTCGTCCCCCAGTACAATGAGCAGTTCTTC
TRBJ1-2,-,TRBV20-1,-,CSASKQGTGYTF,TGCAGTGCTAGTAAGCAGGGGACCGGCTACACCTTC
TRBJ2-1,-,TRBV7-9,-,CASSLVAGSKNEQFF,TGTGCCAGCAGCTTAGTCGCGGGATCGAAGAATGAGCAGTTCTTC
TRBJ2-1,few,TRBV5-1,-,CASSQETVYNEQFF,TGCGCCAGCAGCCAGGAGACAGTCTACAATGAGCAGTTCTTC
TRBJ2-3,-,TRBV12-3/TRBV12-4,-,CASSLFGSDTQYF,TGTGCCAGCAGTTTATTCGGCTCTGATACGCAGTATTTT
TRBJ2-3,-,TRBV14,TRBD2,CASSQDPSGGALDTQYF,TGTGCCAGCAGCCAAGATCCTAGCGGGGGGGCCTTAGATACGCAGTATTTT
TRBJ1-1,-,TRBV6-5,TRBD1,CASSYVVGQGITEAFF,TGTGCCAGCAGTTACGTGGTGGGACAGGGGATCACTGAAGCTTTCTTT
TRBJ2-4,-,TRBV7-8,-,CASSLDQEKLAKNIQYF,TGTGCCAGCAGCTTAGATCAGGAGAAACTAGCCAAAAACATTCAGTACTTC
TRBJ2-7,-,TRBV19,-,CASSIPGTAGVEQYF,TGTGCCAGTAGTATCCCCGGGACAGCGGGTGTTGAGCAGTACTTC
TRBJ1-2,-,TRBV27,-,CASSHPGNGYTF,TGTGCCAGCAGCCACCCGGGGAATGGCTACACCTTC
TRBJ2-1,-,TRBV10-3,TRBD1,CAISESGQDYNEQFF,TGTGCCATCAGTGAGTCGGGACAGGACTACAATGAGCAGTTCTTC
TRBJ2-5,-,TRBV5-8,TRBD2,CASSPFSGDQETQYF,TGTGCCAGCTCGCCCTTTAGCGGGGATCAAGAGACCCAGTACTTC
TRBJ2-3,-,TRBV6-5,-,CASSYSRQSTDTQYF,TGTGCCAGCAGTTACTCGAGACAGAGCACAGATACGCAGTATTTT
TRBJ2-2,-,TRBV6-5,-,CASSPTNGGELFF,TGTGCCAGCAGTCCAACGAACGGGGGGGAGCTGTTTTTT